The entry below gives a single T cell receptor beta chain sequence along with its context. This entry belongs to a study of blood T cell repertoires in COVID-19. Study-wide context: Material from acute and convalescent COVID-19 was sourced from the United States, Italy and Spain.

V lost 0 bases and J 1 base, leaving 11 bases between the germline ends. The CDR3 is 17 residues long. Germline lookup yields CDR1 SGHDT and CDR2 YYEEEE. Original handling: Quantification of nucleated cells was approximated via reference gene primer amplification. Using immunoSEQ multiplex PCR, the repertoire was profiled, and TCRdb retains in-frame clones only, with some absent. V, J and clone size were drawn from that table, and D and trimming were deduced from the DNA. The data contain approximately 280,000 clones, approximately 85% of them singletons. The sample taken for sequencing was peripheral blood. The chain is built from TRBV5-6 and TRBJ2-6; D is unresolved. This receptor was obtained from a man aged 50 to 60 with active or convalescent COVID-19. This CDR3 reads CASSLERLRSGANVLTF. CDR3 bases: TGTGCCAGCAGCTTGGAACGATTGCGTTCTGGGGCCAACGTCCTGACTTTC.